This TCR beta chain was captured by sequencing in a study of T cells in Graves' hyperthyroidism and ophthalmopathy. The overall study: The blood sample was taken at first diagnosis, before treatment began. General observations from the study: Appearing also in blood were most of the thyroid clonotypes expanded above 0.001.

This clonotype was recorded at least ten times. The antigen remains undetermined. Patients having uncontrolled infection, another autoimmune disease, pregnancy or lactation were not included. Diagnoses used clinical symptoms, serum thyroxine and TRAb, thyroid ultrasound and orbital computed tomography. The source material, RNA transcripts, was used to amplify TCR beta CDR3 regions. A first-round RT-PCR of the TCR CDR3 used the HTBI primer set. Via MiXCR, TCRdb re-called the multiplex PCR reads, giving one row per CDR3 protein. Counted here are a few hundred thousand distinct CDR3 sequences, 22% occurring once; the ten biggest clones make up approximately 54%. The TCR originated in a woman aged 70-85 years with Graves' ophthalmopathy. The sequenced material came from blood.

The CDR3 region has the DNA TGCAGTGCTAGAGTTGGCAGGGGCTGGGACGAGCAGTACTTC. Encoded protein: CSARVGRGWDEQYF. V and J are TRBV20-1 and TRBJ2-7; D may be TRBD1 (6 bases). V shed 1 base and J shed 5 bases, with 15 bases lying between them. The CDR3 extends over 14 amino acids. The germline gives CDR1 DFQATT, CDR2 SNEGSKA (reference sequence).